One sample yielded the 16 T cell receptor beta chains listed below, sequenced in a study of blood T cell repertoires in COVID-19. Sequencing used immunoSEQ multiplex PCR; TCRdb keeps in-frame clones, though not all of them. The sample holds fewer than 200,000 clones, 80% to 85% seen once. Sequencing was carried out using peripheral blood. Receptors originate from a woman in her 70s with COVID-19, enrolled during active disease.

The genes are TRBV7-6 and TRBJ1-1; TRBD1 might be the D (6 bases). The CDR3 is 14 residues long. The germline V gene encodes CDR1 SGHVS and CDR2 FNYEAQ. V was pared by 2 bases and J by 4 bases, with 11 bases between. The DNA of the CDR3 is TGTGCCAGCAGCTTATCAGGGGTGATCACTGAAGCTTTCTTT. Its translation: CASSLSGVITEAFF.

The V and J genes are TRBV5-6 and TRBJ2-7, with 8 bases fitting TRBD1. With V trimmed by 4 bases and J by 2 bases, 5 bases remained unmatched. Per germline, CDR1 SGHDT and CDR2 YYEEEE. The CDR3 contains 14 residues. In DNA, the CDR3 is TGTGCCAGCAGCCGTTCGACAGGGGCCTACGAGCAGTACTTC. Its translation is CASSRSTGAYEQYF.

The rearrangement links TRBV11-1 to TRBJ1-2; 7 nucleotides match TRBD1. CDR3 length: 13 residues. Per germline, CDR1 SGHAT and CDR2 FQDESV (reference sequence). The V and J ends lost 7 bases and 8 bases, in that order; junction bases with no gene match: 10. The CDR3 loop reads CASTTQGVGGYTF. The DNA for the CDR3 is TGTGCCAGCACCACCCAGGGGGTAGGAGGCTACACCTTC.

This chain links TRBV19 with TRBJ1-4; TRBD1 matches 8 bases. The length of the CDR3 is 17 residues. V was pared by 7 bases and J by 7 bases, with 17 bases of the junction left unmatched. Germline assignment: CDR1 LNHDA and CDR2 SQIVND (reference sequence). The CDR3 protein is CASMNRYGTGAREKLFF. CDR3 sequence (DNA): TGTGCCAGTATGAATCGGTACGGGACAGGCGCGCGTGAAAAACTGTTTTTT.

V usage is TRBV11-3 and J usage is TRBJ2-3, with D perhaps matching TRBD1 (6 bases). This CDR3 is built from 16 residues. Germline V gives CDR1 SGHNT, CDR2 YENEEA. Deletions cut 5 bases from V and 0 bases from J, with 15 bases between. The CDR3 protein is CASSPGARASTDTQYF. As DNA, the CDR3 is TGTGCCAGCAGCCCAGGGGCCAGGGCTAGCACAGATACGCAGTATTTT.

The chain has TRBV4-1 and TRBJ1-1; weak D call: TRBD1 (6 bases). V was pared by 5 bases and J by 1 base, with 11 bases between. The CDR3 runs 14 residues. CDR1 MGHRA and CDR2 YSYEKL come from the germline V gene. The CDR3 is CASSDGQWNTEAFF. CDR3 DNA sequence: TGCGCCAGCAGCGACGGACAGTGGAACACTGAAGCTTTCTTT.

The chain combines TRBV18 with TRBJ2-3; D remains ambiguous. There are 13 residues in the CDR3. The ends were cut back, 2 bases at V and 4 bases at J, with 7 bases in the middle. Germline V CDR1 and CDR2: KGHSH, LQKENI. In nucleotides, the CDR3 is TGTGCCAGCTCACCAATCTCCGCAGATACGCAGTATTTT. This encodes CASSPISADTQYF.

The J gene is TRBJ1-5, the V gene TRBV7-2, with D perhaps TRBD1 (6 bases). The length of the CDR3 is 14 residues. CDR1 SGHTA and CDR2 FQGNSA come from the germline V gene. Trimming took off 6 bases at V and 7 bases at J, with 16 bases between the two ends. This chain's CDR3 is CASSLTGIWQPQHF. The DNA for the CDR3 is TGTGCCAGCAGTTTAACAGGGATTTGGCAGCCCCAGCATTTT.

The chain couples TRBV19 to TRBJ2-6; TRBD1 aligns across 8 bases. The CDR3 length is 16 residues. Per germline, CDR1 LNHDA and CDR2 SQIVND (reference sequence). V was clipped by 8 bases and J by 0 bases; unmatched bases: 6. The CDR3 protein is CASGQGASSGANVLTF. The CDR3 DNA reads as TGTGCCAGTGGGCAGGGGGCAAGCTCTGGGGCCAACGTCCTGACTTTC.

The V and J genes are TRBV6-4 and TRBJ2-7; 11 bases are shared with TRBD2. The V gene's germline CDR1 is MRHNA and CDR2 SNTAGT. CDR3 length: 17 residues. The trim removed 7 bases at V and 2 bases at J, leaving 13 bases unmatched. The CDR3 region is CASTGTSGLKGTYEQYF. The CDR3 region has the DNA TGTGCCAGCACCGGGACTAGCGGCCTTAAGGGGACCTACGAGCAGTACTTC.

The gene calls are TRBV5-6 and TRBJ2-4; 12 bases are a match to TRBD2. The CDR3 is 15 amino acids. The V segment lost 2 bases and the J segment 6 bases; nucleotides outside the gene matches: 3. Per germline, CDR1 SGHDT and CDR2 YYEEEE. The CDR3 nucleotides are TGTGCCAGCAGCTTAAGACTAGCGGGAGTAAACATTCAGTACTTC. Protein product: CASSLRLAGVNIQYF.

V gene TRBV6-2 or TRBV6-3 combines with J gene TRBJ1-5; the match to TRBD1 covers 8 bases. V lost 2 bases and J lost 6; bases outside the gene matches: 3. There are 14 residues in the CDR3. Germline V gives CDR1 MNHEY, CDR2 SVGEGT. The CDR3 loop reads CASSYRQGSQPQHF. The DNA for the CDR3 is TGTGCCAGCAGTTACCGACAGGGGAGTCAGCCCCAGCATTTT.

This clone appeared a single time. The J gene is TRBJ1-3, the V gene TRBV24-1; a possible D gene is TRBD1 (5 bases). The V gene's germline CDR1 is KGHDR and CDR2 SFDVKD. The V and J ends lost 5 bases and 0 bases respectively, with 19 bases between them. This CDR3 comprises 18 residues. The CDR3 DNA reads as TGTGCCACCAGTGGACGGCAGAGACGGGGGTACTCTGGAAACACCATATATTTT. Encoded protein: CATSGRQRRGYSGNTIYF.

The sample holds many counts of this clone. The gene calls are TRBV28 and TRBJ1-1, with 7 nucleotides matching TRBD1. J lost 2 bases, V lost 2 bases, and 5 bases had no gene match. This CDR3 is 15 amino acids long. From germline, CDR1 is MDHEN and CDR2 SYDVKM. CDR3 bases: TGTGCCAGCAGTTTAAAGGGGGCATTTAACACTGAAGCTTTCTTT. It yields the protein CASSLKGAFNTEAFF.

The chain links TRBV11-2 to TRBJ2-7, with D maybe TRBD1 (6 bases). The V gene lost 1 base and the J gene lost 2 bases, with 15 bases spanning the gap. Germline V CDR1 and CDR2: SGHAT, FQNNGV. There are 16 residues in the CDR3. CDR3 amino acids: CASSLGGTNAAYEQYF. For the CDR3, the DNA is TGTGCCAGCAGCTTAGGAGGGACAAACGCTGCCTACGAGCAGTACTTC.

The chain employs TRBV30 and TRBJ1-1; D is unresolved. The CDR3 has 15 residues. The germline V gene has CDR1 GTSNPN and CDR2 SVGIG (reference sequence). The V gene lost 2 bases and the J gene lost 6 bases, with 19 bases spanning the gap. Written as DNA, the CDR3 is TGTGCCTGGAGTACTTCTCGATCCTACCGGTCTGAAGCTTTCTTT. Protein: CAWSTSRSYRSEAFF.